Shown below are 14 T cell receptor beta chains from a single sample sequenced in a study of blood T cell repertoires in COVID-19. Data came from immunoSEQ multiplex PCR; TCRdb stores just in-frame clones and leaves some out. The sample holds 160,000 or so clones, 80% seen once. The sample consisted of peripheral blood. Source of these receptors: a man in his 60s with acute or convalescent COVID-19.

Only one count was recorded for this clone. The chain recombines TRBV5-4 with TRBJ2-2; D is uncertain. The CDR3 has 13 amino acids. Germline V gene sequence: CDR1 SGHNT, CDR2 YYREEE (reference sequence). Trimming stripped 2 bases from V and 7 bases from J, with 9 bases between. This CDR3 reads CASSLDSVGELFF. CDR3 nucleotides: TGTGCCAGCAGCTTAGATTCGGTCGGGGAGCTGTTTTTT. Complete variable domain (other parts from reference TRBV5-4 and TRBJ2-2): ETGVTQSPTHLIKTRGQQVTLRCSSQSGHNTVSWYQQALGQGPQFIFQYYREEENGRGNFPPRFSGLQFPNYSSELNVNALELDDSALYLCASSLDSVGELFFGEGSRLTVL.

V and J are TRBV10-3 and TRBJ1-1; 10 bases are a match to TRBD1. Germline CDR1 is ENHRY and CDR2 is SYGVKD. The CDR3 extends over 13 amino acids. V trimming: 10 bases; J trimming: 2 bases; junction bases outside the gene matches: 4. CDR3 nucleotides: TGTGCCACCCGGGACAGGGGAAACACTGAAGCTTTCTTT. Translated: CATRDRGNTEAFF.

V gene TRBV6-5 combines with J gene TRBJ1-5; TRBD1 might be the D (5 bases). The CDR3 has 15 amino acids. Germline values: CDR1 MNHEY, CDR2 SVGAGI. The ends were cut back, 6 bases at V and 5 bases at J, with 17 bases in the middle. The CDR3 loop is CASSHLGRGDQPQHF. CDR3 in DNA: TGTGCCAGCAGCCATCTGGGACGGGGGGATCAGCCCCAGCATTTT.

CDR3 region: CASSFGIAGTDTQYF. The CDR3 nucleotides are TGTGCCAGCAGCTTTGGAATAGCGGGGACAGATACGCAGTATTTT. The J gene is TRBJ2-3, the V gene TRBV11-2, with TRBD2 matching over 8 bases. V shed 3 bases, J shed 3 bases, and the junction held 5 bases outside the gene matches. This CDR3 region has 15 residues. The germline V gene encodes CDR1 SGHAT and CDR2 FQNNGV.

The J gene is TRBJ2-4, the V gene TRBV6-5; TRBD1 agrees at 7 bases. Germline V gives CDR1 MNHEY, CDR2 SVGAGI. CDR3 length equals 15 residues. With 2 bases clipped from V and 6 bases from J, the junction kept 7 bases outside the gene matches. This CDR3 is CASSYPTGTSNIQYF. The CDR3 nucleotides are TGTGCCAGCAGTTACCCGACAGGGACCTCAAACATTCAGTACTTC.

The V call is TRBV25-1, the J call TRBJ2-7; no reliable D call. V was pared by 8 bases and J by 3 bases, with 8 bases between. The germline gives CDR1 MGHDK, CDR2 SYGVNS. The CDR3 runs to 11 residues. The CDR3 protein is CASGRGYEQYF. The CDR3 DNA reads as TGTGCCAGCGGAAGAGGCTACGAGCAGTACTTC.

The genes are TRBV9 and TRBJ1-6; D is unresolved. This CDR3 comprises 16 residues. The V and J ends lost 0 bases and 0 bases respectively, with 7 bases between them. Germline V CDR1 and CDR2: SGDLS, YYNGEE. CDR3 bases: TGTGCCAGCAGCGTAGCACAGAGCTCCTATAATTCACCCCTCCACTTT. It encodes CASSVAQSSYNSPLHF. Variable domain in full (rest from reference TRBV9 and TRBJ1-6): DSGVTQTPKHLITATGQRVTLRCSPRSGDLSVYWYQQSLDQGLQFLIQYYNGEERAKGNILERFSAQQFPDLHSELNLSSLELGDSALYFCASSVAQSSYNSPLHFGNGTRLTVT.

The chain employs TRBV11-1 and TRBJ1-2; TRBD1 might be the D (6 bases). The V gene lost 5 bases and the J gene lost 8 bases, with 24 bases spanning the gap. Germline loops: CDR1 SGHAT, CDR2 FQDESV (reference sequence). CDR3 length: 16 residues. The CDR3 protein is CASSPLPWTERGGYTF. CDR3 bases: TGTGCCAGCAGCCCACTACCCTGGACAGAACGAGGGGGCTACACCTTC.

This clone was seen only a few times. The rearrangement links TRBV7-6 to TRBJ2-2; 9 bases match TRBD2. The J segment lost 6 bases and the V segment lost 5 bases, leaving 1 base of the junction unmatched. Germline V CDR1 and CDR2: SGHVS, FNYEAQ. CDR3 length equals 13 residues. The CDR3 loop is CASSQREAGELFF. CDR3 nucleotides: TGTGCCAGCAGCCAGCGGGAGGCCGGGGAGCTGTTTTTT.

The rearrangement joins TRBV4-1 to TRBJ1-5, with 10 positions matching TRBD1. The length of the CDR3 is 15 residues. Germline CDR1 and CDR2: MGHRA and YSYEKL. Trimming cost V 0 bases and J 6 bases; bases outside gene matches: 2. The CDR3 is CASSQDGTGVQPQHF. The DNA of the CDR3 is TGCGCCAGCAGCCAAGACGGGACAGGGGTTCAGCCCCAGCATTTT.

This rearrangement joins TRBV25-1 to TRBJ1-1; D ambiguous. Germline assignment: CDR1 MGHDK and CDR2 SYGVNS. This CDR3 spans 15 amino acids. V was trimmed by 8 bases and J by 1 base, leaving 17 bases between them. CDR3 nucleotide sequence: TGTGCCAGCCTATCCTCCTGGGCAACGAACACTGAAGCTTTCTTT. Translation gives CASLSSWATNTEAFF.

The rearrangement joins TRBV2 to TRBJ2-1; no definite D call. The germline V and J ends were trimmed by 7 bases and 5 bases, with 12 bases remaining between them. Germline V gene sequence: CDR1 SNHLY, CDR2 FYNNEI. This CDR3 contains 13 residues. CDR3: CASNRYANNEQFF. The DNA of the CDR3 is TGTGCCAGCAATCGTTACGCGAACAATGAGCAGTTCTTC. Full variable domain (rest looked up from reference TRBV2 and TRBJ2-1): EPEVTQTPSHQVTQMGQEVILRCVPISNHLYFYWYRQILGQKVEFLVSFYNNEISEKSEIFDDQFSVERPDGSNFTLKIRSTKLEDSAMYFCASNRYANNEQFFGPGTRLTVL.

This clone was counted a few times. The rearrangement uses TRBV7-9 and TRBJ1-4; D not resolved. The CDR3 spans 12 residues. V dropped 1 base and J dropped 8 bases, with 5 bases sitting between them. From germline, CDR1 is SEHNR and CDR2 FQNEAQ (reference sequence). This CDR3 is CASSLGREKLFF. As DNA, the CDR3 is TGTGCCAGCAGCTTAGGCCGGGAAAAACTGTTTTTT.

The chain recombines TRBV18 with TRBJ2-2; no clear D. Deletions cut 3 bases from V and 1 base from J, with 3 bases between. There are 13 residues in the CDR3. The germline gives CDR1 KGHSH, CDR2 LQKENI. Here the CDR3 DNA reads TGTGCCAGCTCACCGAGGAACACCGGGGAGCTGTTTTTT. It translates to CASSPRNTGELFF.